The 24 T cell receptor beta chains presented below share a single source sample, sequenced in a study of T cells in Graves' hyperthyroidism and ophthalmopathy. RNA transcripts provided the source from which TCR beta CDR3 regions were amplified. HTBI primers drove first-round RT-PCR of the TCR CDR3. TCRdb re-called the multiplex PCR reads with MiXCR, one entry per CDR3 protein. This table holds 660,000 or so distinct CDR3 sequences, less than 25% found once. The sequenced sample was blood. Source of these receptors: a young man with Graves' ophthalmopathy.

This sequence joins TRBV7-8 and TRBJ1-3; TRBD1 agrees at 10 bases. V shed 5 bases and J 4 bases; nucleotides not matched to a gene: 14. Germline V CDR1 and CDR2: SGHVS, FQNEAQ. The CDR3 contains 18 residues. Here the CDR3 DNA reads TGTGCCAGCAGCCGGGACGGGACAGGGGCTGGTTGGGGAAACACCATATATTTT. Protein sequence: CASSRDGTGAGWGNTIYF.

This chain joins TRBV7-9 and TRBJ2-1; no reliable D call. Between the trimmed V and J ends, which lost 4 bases and 4 bases, there was a span of 14 bases. Germline CDR1 is SEHNR and CDR2 is FQNEAQ (reference sequence). The CDR3 spans 15 residues. DNA for the CDR3: TGTGCCAGCAGCTCTCCAAGGGTCCTATACAATGAGCAGTTCTTC. It yields the protein CASSSPRVLYNEQFF.

This clonotype was seen at least ten times. V gene TRBV12-3 or TRBV12-4 combines with J gene TRBJ1-1; D is undetermined. The length of the CDR3 is 14 residues. Trimming left V 5 bases short and J 11 bases short, with 21 bases between. The CDR3 sequence is CASSLKVSPGMAFF. The CDR3 bases are TGTGCCAGCAGTCTCAAAGTGTCCCCGGGAATGGCTTTCTTT.

V gene TRBV13 combines with J gene TRBJ1-6, with TRBD1 matching 7 bases. V was clipped by 5 bases and J by 7 bases; unmatched bases: 5. Germline V gene lookup returns CDR1 PRHDT and CDR2 FYEKMQ (reference sequence). The CDR3 runs 14 residues. The CDR3 loop reads CASSQQGRNSPLHF. The CDR3 bases are TGTGCCAGCAGCCAACAGGGGCGGAATTCACCCCTCCACTTT.

The CDR3 reads CSGKGDRKTQYF. CDR3 DNA sequence: TGCAGTGGAAAGGGGGATAGGAAGACCCAGTACTTC. The V gene is TRBV20-1, the J gene TRBJ2-5; a possible D gene is TRBD1 (6 bases). Germline V gene sequence: CDR1 DFQATT, CDR2 SNEGSKA (reference sequence). This CDR3 contains 12 residues. The V end was cut by 7 bases, the J end by 6 bases, with 15 bases between.

Note on this clonotype: The junction shows a germline mismatch at one end, possibly a read error. The V and J genes are TRBV28 and TRBJ2-7, with D possibly matching TRBD1 (5 bases). The germline gives CDR1 MDHEN, CDR2 SYDVKM. The CDR3 covers 12 residues. CDR3 loop: CASKAGSSEQCF. CDR3 in DNA: TGTGCCAGCAAGGCAGGGTCCTCCGAGCAGTGCTTC.

This clonotype was detected many times. The chain links TRBV7-9 to TRBJ2-1; maybe TRBD2 (7 bases). The CDR3 runs 15 residues. Trimming cost V 0 bases and J 4 bases, with 10 bases left between them. CDR1 is SEHNR, CDR2 FQNEAQ, per germline (reference sequence). The CDR3: CASSLAGGEYNEQFF. CDR3 in DNA: TGTGCCAGCAGCTTAGCAGGGGGGGAGTACAATGAGCAGTTCTTC.

The V and J genes are TRBV18 and TRBJ2-6; D is unresolved. Trimming left V 5 bases short and J 0 bases short, with 11 bases between. The CDR3 runs to 16 residues. Germline V gene data show CDR1 as KGHSH and CDR2 as LQKENI. The CDR3 nucleotides read TGTGCCAGCTCATCCATATTTGACTCTGGGGCCAACGTCCTGACTTTC. Translated, it gives CASSSIFDSGANVLTF.

This clonotype was recorded at least ten times. The chain links TRBV20-1 to TRBJ2-7; D call uncertain. CDR1 is DFQATT and CDR2 is SNEGSKA in the germline V gene (reference sequence). The CDR3 runs 13 residues. The ends were cut back, 3 bases at V and 0 bases at J, with 9 bases in the middle. This chain's CDR3 is CSASWQNSYEQYF. The CDR3 nucleotides are TGCAGTGCTAGCTGGCAGAACTCCTACGAGCAGTACTTC.

The chain employs TRBV5-1 and TRBJ2-2; 15 positions match TRBD2. With 6 bases clipped from V and 4 bases from J, the junction kept 4 bases outside the gene matches. The germline gives CDR1 SGHRS, CDR2 YFSETQ. The CDR3 has 16 residues. CDR3 in amino acids: CASTRTSGRGTGELFF. The CDR3 region has the DNA TGCGCCAGCACCCGGACTAGCGGGAGGGGCACCGGGGAGCTGTTTTTT. Drawing the rest from reference TRBV5-1 and TRBJ2-2, the complete variable domain is KAGVTQTPRYLIKTRGQQVTLSCSPISGHRSVSWYQQTPGQGLQFLFEYFSETQRNKGNFPGRFSGRQFSNSRSEMNVSTLELGDSALYLCASTRTSGRGTGELFFGEGSRLTVL.

This clonotype was observed many times. This rearrangement joins TRBV7-2 to TRBJ2-1; possible D gene TRBD2, 5 bases. The V and J ends lost 4 bases and 9 bases respectively, with 13 bases between them. The CDR3 covers 13 residues. In germline, CDR1 is SGHTA, CDR2 FQGNSA. CDR3 residues: CASSSVLASEQFF. In nucleotides, the CDR3 is TGTGCCAGCAGCTCCGTTCTAGCCAGTGAGCAGTTCTTC.

This chain uses TRBV2 with TRBJ1-1; possibly TRBD1 for D (6 bases). V was shortened by 6 bases and J by 8 bases, with 13 bases between the two germline ends. The CDR3 consists of 12 residues. CDR1 SNHLY and CDR2 FYNNEI come from the germline V gene. The CDR3 reads CASRGYDREAFF. As DNA, the CDR3 is TGTGCCAGCAGAGGATATGACAGGGAAGCTTTCTTT.

This clonotype was observed many times. This chain connects TRBV7-9 to TRBJ2-7; D unclear. Looked up from germline, CDR1 is SEHNR and CDR2 is FQNEAQ (reference sequence). Trimming took 1 base from V and 1 from J, leaving 8 bases between them. The CDR3 runs to 14 residues. This CDR3 reads CASSLDAGSYEQYF. The CDR3 DNA reads TGTGCCAGCAGCTTAGATGCAGGATCCTACGAGCAGTACTTC.

The chain is built from TRBV20-1 and TRBJ2-1, with 14 positions matching TRBD2. Trimming at V came to 6 bases and at J to 0 bases, leaving 7 bases not matched to a gene. The CDR3 is made up of 17 amino acids. Per the germline V gene, CDR1 is DFQATT and CDR2 is SNEGSKA (reference sequence). The CDR3 nucleotides are TGCAGTGCAACGGGACTAGCGGGAGTTCACTCCTACAATGAGCAGTTCTTC. Protein sequence: CSATGLAGVHSYNEQFF.

This clonotype has more than one count but fewer than ten. J is TRBJ2-7 and V is TRBV19; 11 nucleotides line up with TRBD1. The CDR3 totals 15 residues. Trimming at V came to 4 bases and at J to 3 bases, leaving 5 bases not matched to a gene. Germline CDR1 reads LNHDA; CDR2 reads SQIVND (reference sequence). The CDR3 loop reads CASSRGQGAFYEQYF. The CDR3 coding sequence is TGTGCCAGTAGTAGAGGACAGGGGGCTTTCTACGAGCAGTACTTC.

This clonotype was detected many times. The gene calls are TRBV20-1 and TRBJ2-7, with TRBD1 identical over 8 bases. The V gene's germline CDR1 is DFQATT and CDR2 SNEGSKA (reference sequence). Germline trimming cut 8 bases from V and 2 bases from J; bases unmatched to any gene: 2. CDR3 length equals 11 residues. The CDR3 is CSLQGAYEQYF. The CDR3 DNA reads TGCAGTCTACAGGGGGCCTACGAGCAGTACTTC.

This clonotype has ten or more counts. The gene calls are TRBV11-2 and TRBJ2-7; TRBD2 might be the D (5 bases). Germline-derived CDR1 and CDR2 are SGHAT and FQNNGV. CDR3 length equals 15 residues. Trimming left V 3 bases short and J 2 bases short, with 14 bases between. CDR3 loop: CASSLDGRATYEQYF. The CDR3 DNA is TGTGCCAGCAGCTTGGACGGGCGGGCGACCTACGAGCAGTACTTC.

Only a few counts were recorded for this clonotype. The chain links TRBV6-1 to TRBJ2-7, with 9 bases aligning to TRBD2. Unmatched junction bases numbered 7, after V lost 6 bases and J lost 4 bases. The CDR3 sequence is 14 residues long. CDR1 MNHNS and CDR2 SASEGT come from the germline V gene. The CDR3 loop is CASRSWREGYEQYF. The CDR3 DNA reads as TGTGCCAGCAGGAGTTGGCGGGAGGGGTACGAGCAGTACTTC.

This clonotype was picked up a small number of times. This rearrangement joins TRBV12-3 or TRBV12-4 to TRBJ2-2; TRBD2 agrees at 9 bases. The CDR3 spans 14 residues. With V trimmed by 7 bases and J by 6 bases, 6 bases remained unmatched. Here the CDR3 DNA reads TGTGCCAGCACGGCGGGGGGGGTGCCCGGGGAGCTGTTTTTT. This codes for CASTAGGVPGELFF.

In this sample, this clonotype turned up many times. The chain couples TRBV6-1 to TRBJ2-5, with 7 nucleotides matching TRBD1. The ends lost 5 bases at V and 2 bases at J; junction bases unmatched: 11. Per the germline V gene, CDR1 is MNHNS and CDR2 is SASEGT. This CDR3 contains 16 residues. The chain's CDR3 is CASSPVDRAGQETQYF. The DNA for the CDR3 is TGTGCCAGCAGTCCGGTCGACAGGGCTGGTCAAGAGACCCAGTACTTC.

This clonotype was recorded at least ten times. The chain uses TRBV12-3 or TRBV12-4 and TRBJ2-3; D tentatively reads TRBD1 or TRBD2 (5 bases each). V shed 3 bases and J shed 5 bases, with 9 bases lying between them. This CDR3 is 13 amino acids long. In DNA form, the CDR3 reads TGTGCCAGCAGTTTGGGACCGAGAGATACGCAGTATTTT. As protein: CASSLGPRDTQYF.

This rearrangement joins TRBV28 to TRBJ2-5; D perhaps matches TRBD2 (5 bases). The CDR3 is made up of 12 amino acids. V lost 8 bases and J 7 bases, leaving 14 bases between the germline ends. Germline loops: CDR1 MDHEN, CDR2 SYDVKM. In DNA, the CDR3 is TGTGCCAGCCAAGGGATTCTAGCGACCCAGTACTTC. Its translation is CASQGILATQYF.

The J gene is TRBJ1-1, the V gene TRBV5-1, with 7 bases fitting TRBD1. The CDR3 has 16 amino acids. The ends lost 2 bases at V and 4 bases at J; junction bases unmatched: 11. The V gene's germline CDR1 is SGHRS and CDR2 YFSETQ. The CDR3 DNA reads TGCGCCAGCAGCTTTTTTCAGGGGGGAGCTGGCACTGAAGCTTTCTTT. It specifies CASSFFQGGAGTEAFF.

This clonotype was counted many times. The chain has TRBV6-1 and TRBJ2-7; 7 bases align to TRBD1. The CDR3 runs 15 residues. J was trimmed by 2 bases and V by 0 bases; bases with no gene match: 4. In germline, CDR1 is MNHNS, CDR2 SASEGT. The CDR3 sequence: CASSEARDSTYEQYF. In DNA, the CDR3 is TGTGCCAGCAGTGAAGCCCGGGACAGTACCTACGAGCAGTACTTC.